This entry lists 32 T cell receptor beta chains sequenced from one sample in a study of response to subunit inactivated influenza vaccine. TCRdb reanalysed the RT-PCR reads using MiXCR and keeps one entry per CDR3 protein. The data hold about 180,000 distinct CDR3 sequences, with 9.5% to 12% observed a single time. The sequences come from CD8+ T cells sorted from PBMCs, collected less than 30 months after vaccination. Receptors originate from a man between 50 and 69 years old who received an inactivated influenza vaccine.

CDR3 sequence (DNA): TGTGCCAGCAGTCCCGTAATAGCGGCGTACCAAGAGACCCAGTACTTC. This translates into CASSPVIAAYQETQYF. The gene calls are TRBV28 and TRBJ2-5; D may be TRBD2 (6 bases). Between the trimmed V and J ends, which lost 5 bases and 0 bases, there was a span of 16 bases. This CDR3 is built from 16 residues. The germline V gene has CDR1 MDHEN and CDR2 SYDVKM.

This clonotype showed up just a few times. The chain employs TRBV12-3 or TRBV12-4 and TRBJ2-1, with a weak D call TRBD2 (5 bases). The CDR3 totals 11 residues. Between the trimmed V and J ends, which lost 6 bases and 12 bases, there was a span of 12 bases. DNA of the CDR3: TGTGCCAGCAGCTTGGGGAGCTCGCAGTTCTTC. Translating gives CASSLGSSQFF.

The rearrangement joins TRBV6-5 to TRBJ1-4; D unclear. CDR1 is MNHEY, CDR2 SVGAGI, per germline. Deletions cut 0 bases from V and 5 bases from J, with 7 bases between. The CDR3 spans 14 residues. CDR3 amino acids: CASSYSDANEKLFF. The CDR3 DNA sequence: TGTGCCAGCAGTTACTCAGACGCCAATGAAAAACTGTTTTTT.

In this sample, this clonotype turned up many times. The V gene is TRBV4-3, the J gene TRBJ2-1; perhaps TRBD2 as D (5 bases). This CDR3 contains 15 residues. The germline V and J ends were trimmed by 1 base and 7 bases, with 14 bases remaining between them. Germline CDR1 and CDR2: LGHNA and YSLEER. CDR3 DNA: TGCGCCAGCAGCCAAGGGTGGGGAGTGGGGAATGAGCAGTTCTTC. This codes for CASSQGWGVGNEQFF.

V usage is TRBV30 and J usage is TRBJ2-7; 7 nucleotides line up with TRBD2. CDR1 and CDR2 from the germline V gene are GTSNPN and SVGIG (reference sequence). After removal of 0 bases from V and 4 bases from J, the junction contained 6 bases not matched to a gene. CDR3 length: 14 amino acids. The CDR3 reads CAWSVDLAAYEQYF. In DNA form, the CDR3 reads TGTGCCTGGAGTGTAGACCTAGCGGCGTACGAGCAGTACTTC.

Only a few counts were recorded for this clonotype. The rearrangement uses TRBV3-1 and TRBJ1-2; D is undetermined. Germline lookup yields CDR1 LGHDT and CDR2 YNNKEL (reference sequence). This CDR3 comprises 15 residues. V lost 0 bases to trimming and J lost 4 bases, with 12 bases between them. The CDR3 sequence: CASSQDPGLSYGYTF. In DNA form, the CDR3 reads TGTGCCAGCAGCCAAGATCCGGGTCTTTCCTATGGCTACACCTTC.

This clonotype was observed many times. The chain employs TRBV29-1 and TRBJ2-1, with TRBD2 identical over 7 bases. V was clipped by 4 bases and J by 3 bases; unmatched bases: 6. The CDR3 runs to 14 residues. In germline, CDR1 is SQVTM, CDR2 ANQGSEA. The CDR3 DNA sequence: TGCAGCGTTGTCCGGGGGGTCGGCTACAATGAGCAGTTCTTC. Encoded protein: CSVVRGVGYNEQFF.

The chain uses TRBV11-2 and TRBJ2-3; perhaps TRBD2 as D (6 bases). This CDR3 has 16 amino acids. Trimming removed 4 bases from V and 2 bases from J, with 16 bases in between. The germline V gene has CDR1 SGHAT and CDR2 FQNNGV. The CDR3 loop reads CASSSNPGGSTDTQYF. The CDR3 nucleotides are TGTGCCAGCAGCTCCAATCCCGGGGGTTCCACAGATACGCAGTATTTT. The variable domain in full, completed from reference TRBV11-2 and TRBJ2-3, reads EAGVAQSPRYKIIEKRQSVAFWCNPISGHATLYWYQQILGQGPKLLIQFQNNGVVDDSQLPKDRFSAERLKGVDSTLKIQPAKLEDSAVYLCASSSNPGGSTDTQYFGPGTRLTVL.

This clonotype was found a few times. The V and J genes are TRBV7-9 and TRBJ2-7, with D perhaps TRBD1 (5 bases). This CDR3 region has 15 residues. Trimming pared 1 base from V and 3 bases from J, leaving 13 bases between. Germline-derived CDR1 and CDR2 are SEHNR and FQNEAQ (reference sequence). The CDR3 DNA follows: TGTGCCAGCAGCTTAGGCGGCAGGGCGGACTACGAGCAGTACTTC. Translating it yields CASSLGGRADYEQYF. The variable domain in full, completed from reference TRBV7-9 and TRBJ2-7, reads DTGVSQNPRHKITKRGQNVTFRCDPISEHNRLYWYRQTLGQGPEFLTYFQNEAQLEKSRLLSDRFSAERPKGSFSTLEIQRTEQGDSAMYLCASSLGGRADYEQYFGPGTRLTVT.

V gene TRBV24-1 combines with J gene TRBJ2-2; either TRBD1 or TRBD2 may supply D (5 bases each). The ends were cut back, 4 bases at V and 3 bases at J, with 38 bases in the middle. The CDR3 loop spans 24 amino acids. Germline-derived CDR1 and CDR2 are KGHDR and SFDVKD. The CDR3 loop is CATSDPGQVAGWDEMMIDTGELFF. The CDR3, as DNA: TGTGCCACCAGTGACCCGGGGCAAGTCGCGGGCTGGGACGAGATGATGATAGACACCGGGGAGCTGTTTTTT.

This clonotype has just a few counts. The J gene is TRBJ1-5, the V gene TRBV3-1; possible D gene TRBD1, 5 bases. The V gene lost 4 bases and the J gene lost 7 bases, with 14 bases spanning the gap. From germline, CDR1 is LGHDT and CDR2 YNNKEL (reference sequence). The CDR3 covers 14 residues. CDR3 amino acids: CASSLGWGRQPQHF. The CDR3 DNA is TGTGCCAGCAGCCTAGGGTGGGGACGACAGCCCCAGCATTTT.

There are a few counts of this clonotype. The V gene is TRBV20-1, the J gene TRBJ1-2; TRBD1 agrees at 7 bases. This CDR3 is 18 amino acids long. The V and J ends lost 2 bases and 3 bases, in that order; junction bases with no gene match: 18. CDR1 and CDR2 (germline): DFQATT, SNEGSKA (reference sequence). CDR3 amino acids: CSARPTGKLSHLDYGYTF. As DNA, the CDR3 is TGCAGTGCTAGACCGACAGGGAAGCTGTCCCATCTCGACTATGGCTACACCTTC.

This clonotype was counted between two and nine times. The chain recombines TRBV18 with TRBJ2-1, with D perhaps being TRBD1 or TRBD2 (5 bases each). The V end lost 3 bases, the J end lost 0 bases, and 12 bases lay between the germline ends. Germline V gene lookup returns CDR1 KGHSH and CDR2 LQKENI. This CDR3 has 16 amino acids. The CDR3 DNA sequence: TGTGCCAGCTCACCTACGGGGCGGAGCTCCTACAATGAGCAGTTCTTC. It translates to CASSPTGRSSYNEQFF.

There are a few counts of this clonotype. V and J are TRBV6-1 and TRBJ1-2; the D is unclear. V was trimmed by 4 bases and J by 4 bases, leaving 13 bases between them. Germline-derived CDR1 and CDR2 are MNHNS and SASEGT. This CDR3 comprises 14 residues. The CDR3 nucleotides read TGTGCCAGCAGTGGGGGATTCGGGCCCTATGGCTACACCTTC. This gives the protein CASSGGFGPYGYTF.

The V and J genes are TRBV24-1 and TRBJ2-1, with 15 nucleotides matching TRBD2. Trimming removed 2 bases from V and 6 bases from J; junction bases left unmatched: 10. The length of the CDR3 is 19 residues. Looked up from germline, CDR1 is KGHDR and CDR2 is SFDVKD. The CDR3 region has the DNA TGTGCCACCAGTGATTCGACCGGGACTAGCGGGGGGCAGATCAATGAGCAGTTCTTC. It codes for CATSDSTGTSGGQINEQFF.

The V and J genes are TRBV28 and TRBJ2-1; 9 bases agree with TRBD1. The ends lost 5 bases at V and 14 bases at J; junction bases unmatched: 4. CDR1 is MDHEN and CDR2 is SYDVKM in the germline V gene. The CDR3 sequence is 11 residues long. The chain's CDR3 is CASSRGTGKFF. CDR3 coding DNA: TGTGCCAGCAGTCGCGGGACAGGGAAGTTCTTC.

The rearrangement joins TRBV10-3 to TRBJ2-3; 7 bases agree with TRBD2. This CDR3 has 15 amino acids. CDR1 and CDR2 (germline): ENHRY, SYGVKD. The junction had 10 bases not matched to a gene; V was cut back by 7 bases and J by 3 bases. The DNA for the CDR3 is TGTGCCATCACTAGGGCTCGCGGGGGTACAGATACGCAGTATTTT. Encoded protein: CAITRARGGTDTQYF.

This clonotype has more than one count but fewer than ten. The chain joins TRBV29-1 to TRBJ2-3; unclear D gene. There are 13 residues in the CDR3. The germline V and J ends were trimmed by 3 bases and 2 bases, with 9 bases remaining between them. Germline values: CDR1 SQVTM, CDR2 ANQGSEA. The CDR3 sequence: CSVDYSPTDTQYF. CDR3 in DNA: TGCAGCGTTGACTACAGCCCCACAGATACGCAGTATTTT.

This clonotype was seen only a few times. The CDR3 reads CASSYGGDTEAFF. The DNA of the CDR3 is TGTGCCAGCAGTTACGGAGGGGACACTGAAGCTTTCTTT. The chain has TRBV6-6 and TRBJ1-1; the D gene is possibly TRBD1 (5 bases). Looked up from germline, CDR1 is MNHNY and CDR2 is SVGAGI (reference sequence). V dropped 2 bases and J dropped 3 bases, with 7 bases sitting between them. CDR3 length: 13 residues.

CDR3 loop: CASSLEGFYEQYF. DNA of the CDR3: TGTGCCAGCAGCTTAGAGGGATTCTACGAGCAGTACTTC. The genes are TRBV7-9 and TRBJ2-7; D ambiguous. The CDR3 contains 13 residues. Germline V gives CDR1 SEHNR, CDR2 FQNEAQ (reference sequence). Trimming removed 1 base from V and 3 bases from J, with 7 bases in between.

The table lists this clonotype with many counts. CDR3 in amino acids: CASSQGVVLAGEDEQFF. CDR3 nucleotides: TGTGCCAGCAGCCAAGGAGTGGTCCTAGCGGGAGAGGATGAGCAGTTCTTC. V and J are TRBV3-1 and TRBJ2-1; 10 bases are a match to TRBD2. V dropped 1 base and J dropped 8; count of bases not matched to a gene: 11. CDR3 size: 17 residues. Germline values: CDR1 LGHDT, CDR2 YNNKEL (reference sequence).

This clonotype was seen more than once but under ten times. The chain employs TRBV5-6 and TRBJ1-2; 8 nucleotides line up with TRBD1. V shed 0 bases and J 4 bases; nucleotides not matched to a gene: 11. The CDR3 totals 17 residues. Germline CDR1 SGHDT, CDR2 YYEEEE. CDR3 sequence (DNA): TGTGCCAGCAGCTTGGTTCTTTCGGGACAGGAGGTCTATGGCTACACCTTC. Amino acids: CASSLVLSGQEVYGYTF.

This rearrangement joins TRBV4-2 to TRBJ1-5, with 7 nucleotides matching TRBD1. Trimming at V came to 0 bases and at J to 4 bases, leaving 9 bases not matched to a gene. This CDR3 spans 17 amino acids. Germline lookup yields CDR1 LGHNA and CDR2 YNFKEQ. The CDR3 protein is CASSQDRQGVWNQPQHF. CDR3 bases: TGTGCCAGCAGCCAAGATCGCCAGGGGGTTTGGAATCAGCCCCAGCATTTT.

Ten or more counts support this clonotype. This chain connects TRBV7-3 to TRBJ2-4; TRBD1 might be the D (6 bases). Germline V gives CDR1 SGHTA, CDR2 FQGTGA. The CDR3 runs to 14 residues. The V end lost 0 bases, the J end lost 9 bases, and 12 bases lay between the germline ends. CDR3 sequence (DNA): TGTGCCAGCAGCTTAACTGGGGGCTCCGGCATTCAGTACTTC. Translated, it gives CASSLTGGSGIQYF.

The table lists this clonotype with many counts. CDR3 region: CASSPGQVLYNEQFF. CDR3 in DNA: TGTGCCAGCAGTCCAGGACAGGTCTTGTACAATGAGCAGTTCTTC. V and J are TRBV12-3 or TRBV12-4 and TRBJ2-1, with 7 bases identical to TRBD1. The length of the CDR3 is 15 residues. After removal of 5 bases from V and 4 bases from J, the junction contained 8 bases not matched to a gene.

This clonotype has more than one count but fewer than ten. The chain recombines TRBV4-1 with TRBJ1-2; 9 bases align to TRBD1. Germline CDR1 reads MGHRA; CDR2 reads YSYEKL. Germline trimming cut 5 bases from V and 4 bases from J; bases unmatched to any gene: 8. The CDR3 is 15 residues long. The CDR3 nucleotides read TGCGCCAGCAGCAGGACAGGGGCTGACATCTATGGCTACACCTTC. Its translation is CASSRTGADIYGYTF.

As regards this clonotype: This sequence may be a read error, since a much larger clone differs from it by one base. This sequence joins TRBV10-3 and TRBJ2-3; 9 bases align to TRBD2. The length of the CDR3 is 14 residues. The V gene's germline CDR1 is ENHRY and CDR2 SYGVKD. The CDR3 DNA reads as TGTGCCATCAGCCCCGGGACTAGCACAGATACGCGGTATTTT. It codes for CAISPGTSTDTRYF.

This clonotype was seen more than once but under ten times. Here the CDR3 DNA reads TGTGCCAGCAACCCCGGGACGGATGTTGAAGCTTTCTTT. Translated, it gives CASNPGTDVEAFF. This chain connects TRBV6-6 to TRBJ1-1, with D perhaps TRBD1 (5 bases). The CDR3 is 13 amino acids. The germline V and J ends were trimmed by 7 bases and 7 bases, with 16 bases remaining between them. Germline V lookup: CDR1 MNHNY, CDR2 SVGAGI (reference sequence).

The CDR3 here is CASSYSISIGDNEQFF. In DNA, the CDR3 is TGTGCCAGCAGTTACTCGATCTCTATCGGAGACAATGAGCAGTTCTTC. V gene TRBV6-5 combines with J gene TRBJ2-1; D is unclear. Trimming pared 0 bases from V and 5 bases from J, leaving 14 bases between. The CDR3 runs to 16 residues. Germline V lookup: CDR1 MNHEY, CDR2 SVGAGI.

This clonotype was seen a few times. The gene calls are TRBV10-3 and TRBJ2-7; D might be TRBD1 or TRBD2, each matching 5 bases. Trimming took off 3 bases at V and 0 bases at J, with 12 bases between the two ends. The CDR3 consists of 15 residues. The germline V gene encodes CDR1 ENHRY and CDR2 SYGVKD. Written as DNA, the CDR3 is TGTGCCATCAGTGACCGGGACGGGTCCTCCTACGAGCAGTACTTC. Translation gives CAISDRDGSSYEQYF.

This CDR3 reads CASIDLERTIYF. The CDR3 DNA follows: TGTGCCAGTATTGACCTCGAACGCACCATATATTTT. V usage is TRBV19 and J usage is TRBJ1-3; D is undetermined. This CDR3 has 12 residues. The V gene's germline CDR1 is LNHDA and CDR2 SQIVND (reference sequence). Trimming cost V 7 bases and J 9 bases, with 13 bases left between them.

The rearrangement uses TRBV4-2 and TRBJ2-7; 11 bases line up with TRBD1. The CDR3 loop spans 15 amino acids. V trimming: 3 bases; J trimming: 2 bases; junction bases outside the gene matches: 3. Germline V gives CDR1 LGHNA, CDR2 YNFKEQ. CDR3 sequence reads: CASSQRDRGAYEQYF. The CDR3 DNA follows: TGTGCCAGCAGCCAGCGGGACAGGGGGGCCTACGAGCAGTACTTC.